The clone carrying this TCR beta chain was seen ten or more times. What it recognizes is unknown. This CDR3 comprises 12 residues. The ends were cut back, 6 bases at V and 4 bases at J, with 12 bases in the middle. The germline V gene has CDR1 DFQATT and CDR2 SNEGSKA (reference sequence). This specimen belongs to a study of Graves' ophthalmopathy and Graves' hyperthyroidism. In the study overall: Peripheral blood collection took place at initial diagnosis, before any treatment. Study outcomes and limitations: For predicting ophthalmopathy progression, the model had roughly 64% sensitivity and roughly 77% specificity.

Transcripts of RNA were the source for amplifying TCR beta CDR3 regions. HTBI primers were employed in first-round RT-PCR, then a second-round multiplex PCR followed. TCRdb redid the calling of the multiplex PCR reads with MiXCR, one entry per CDR3 protein. The data hold under 200,000 distinct CDR3 sequences, with 30% to 45% observed a single time. In this cohort, patients with other autoimmune diseases, uncontrolled infections, pregnancy or lactation were excluded. V gene TRBV20-1 combines with J gene TRBJ1-1, with D maybe TRBD1 (6 bases). Sequenced: peripheral blood. The receptor was derived from a woman aged 40 to 50 with Graves' ophthalmopathy. CDR3: CSAGGGGTEAFF. The CDR3 DNA is TGCAGTGCAGGGGGGGGAGGCACTGAAGCTTTCTTT.